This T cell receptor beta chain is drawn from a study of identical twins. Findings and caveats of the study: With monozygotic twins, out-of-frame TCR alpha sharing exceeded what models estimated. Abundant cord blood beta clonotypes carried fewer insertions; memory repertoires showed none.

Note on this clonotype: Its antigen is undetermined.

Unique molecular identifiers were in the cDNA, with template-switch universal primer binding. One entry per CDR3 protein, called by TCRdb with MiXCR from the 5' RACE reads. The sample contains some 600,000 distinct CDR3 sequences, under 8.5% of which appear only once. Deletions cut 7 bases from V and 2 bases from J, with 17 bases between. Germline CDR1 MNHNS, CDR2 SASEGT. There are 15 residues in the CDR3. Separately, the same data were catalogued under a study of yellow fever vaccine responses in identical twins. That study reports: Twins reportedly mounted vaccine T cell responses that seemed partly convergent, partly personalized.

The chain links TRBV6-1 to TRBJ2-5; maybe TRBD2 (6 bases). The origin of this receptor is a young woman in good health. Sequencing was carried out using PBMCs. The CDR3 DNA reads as TGTGCCAGCACCCTATATTGGGCGGGGCAAGAGACCCAGTACTTC. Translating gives CASTLYWAGQETQYF.